The rows below give T cell receptor beta chains drawn from one sample of a study of vaccination and CD4 T cells after COVID-19. Their specific antigens are unknown. TCRdb re-called the PCR reads with MiXCR, one entry per CDR3 protein. The table lists around 6,400 distinct CDR3 sequences, less than 65% of them singletons. Sequenced material: CD4+ T cells from blood, cultured in vitro. Receptors were obtained from a human donor in good health. CDR3s include the opening cysteine and the closing phenylalanine or tryptophan. D genes are given only for firm matches. A clone size is listed for some rows: how often the clone was seen (once, few, many), or a class if it is expanded.

v_call	d_call	clone_size	j_call	cdr3_nt	cdr3_aa
TRBV24-1	.	few	TRBJ2-7	TGTGCCACCAGTGATTGGGGGGACGGCTCTAGGCAGTACTTC	CATSDWGDGSRQYF
TRBV24-1	.	.	TRBJ1-6	TGTGCCACCAGTGACGGCCGTGAAAGGCAGCGCTCACCCCTCCACTTT	CATSDGRERQRSPLHF
TRBV4-2	.	few	TRBJ2-1	TGTGCCAGCAGCCCCGGGACGACCGAAGGAGATGAGCAGTTCTTC	CASSPGTTEGDEQFF
TRBV6-1	.	few	TRBJ1-5	TGTGCCACCCAATCACGGGGGCAGCCCCAGCATTTT	CATQSRGQPQHF
TRBV6-1	TRBD1	.	TRBJ2-5	TGTGCCAGCAGTGAGACAGGGGGCAAAGAGACCCAGTACTTC	CASSETGGKETQYF
TRBV27	.	few	TRBJ1-2	TGTGCCAGCAGTCCAACAAGCTGGGACGCTAACTATGGCTACACCTTC	CASSPTSWDANYGYTF
TRBV19	.	.	TRBJ1-1	TGTGCCAGTAGTATCGGTACAGGCAGAACCTTGAACACTGAAGCTTTCTTT	CASSIGTGRTLNTEAFF
TRBV20-1	.	few	TRBJ1-4	TGCAGTGCTACCACAGGGCTTGGGAGGGTAAAACTGTTTTTT	CSATTGLGRVKLFF
TRBV11-3	TRBD2	.	TRBJ2-1	TGTGCCAGCAGCCTTCTAGCGGGGTTAAACAATGAGCAGTTCTTC	CASSLLAGLNNEQFF
TRBV19	TRBD2	.	TRBJ2-7	TGTGCCAGTACCCCGGGGGGGATTACCTACGAGCAGTACTTC	CASTPGGITYEQYF
TRBV20-1	.	.	TRBJ2-5	TGCAGTGCTATAGGCCCCCTCTGGGAGGAATGGACCCAGTACTTC	CSAIGPLWEEWTQYF
TRBV20-1	.	few	TRBJ1-6	TGCAGTGCTAGAGATGCAGGGGTAGGAAATTCACCCCTCCACTTT	CSARDAGVGNSPLHF
TRBV28	.	.	TRBJ1-6	TGTGCCAGCAACCCCCCCAGGGGAAATAATTCACCCCTCCACTTT	CASNPPRGNNSPLHF
TRBV24-1	.	few	TRBJ1-1	TGTGCCACCAGTGATTTAAGTGGGGAGTTGGACACTGAAGCTTTCTTT	CATSDLSGELDTEAFF
TRBV7-2	.	.	TRBJ1-2	TGTGCCAGCAGCTCCCGAGGGAACCCTAACTATGGCTACACCTTC	CASSSRGNPNYGYTF
TRBV20-1	.	.	TRBJ1-3	TGCAGTGCTGCTCGGGGGGAGTCTGGAAACACCATATATTTT	CSAARGESGNTIYF
TRBV7-2	.	.	TRBJ2-5	TGTGCCAGCAGCTTAGATCGGGGGCTACAGACCCAGTACTTC	CASSLDRGLQTQYF
TRBV28	TRBD1	.	TRBJ2-7	TGTGCCAGCCGGACAGGGGGTAGTACTGGGATCCACGAGCAGTACTTC	CASRTGGSTGIHEQYF
TRBV6-1	TRBD1	few	TRBJ2-2	TGTGCCAGCACCTCAGGACAGGGGAGTAACACCGGGGAGCTGTTTTTT	CASTSGQGSNTGELFF
TRBV6-2/TRBV6-3	TRBD1	.	TRBJ1-1	TGTGCCAGCAGAATAATTCCGGGACAGGGGACTGAAGCTTTCTTT	CASRIIPGQGTEAFF
TRBV7-2	TRBD2	.	TRBJ2-7	TGTGCCAGCAGCTTAGGACTAGCGAGCTCCTACGAGCAGTACTTC	CASSLGLASSYEQYF
TRBV4-1	.	few	TRBJ1-1	TGCGCCAGCAGCCAAGTCGCCCGCCGGCGGGGCGACACTGAAGCTTTCTTT	CASSQVARRRGDTEAFF
TRBV2	.	.	TRBJ1-1	TGTGCCAGCCTCCGACAGGTCGACACTGAAGCTTTCTTT	CASLRQVDTEAFF
TRBV21-1	.	.	TRBJ2-4	TGTGCCAGCAGCGGCCGGGAGACTTCGAACATTCAGTACTTC	CASSGRETSNIQYF
TRBV20-1	.	.	TRBJ1-2	TGCAGTGCCCATGACAGAGCGGATAACTATGGCTACACCTTC	CSAHDRADNYGYTF
TRBV20-1	.	few	TRBJ2-2	TGCAGCGCCTACACTAGCAACACCGGGGAGCTGTTTTTT	CSAYTSNTGELFF
TRBV24-1	.	.	TRBJ2-3	TGTGCCACCAGTCCGGGTGGGGCAGATACGCAGTATTTT	CATSPGGADTQYF
TRBV5-4	TRBD1	few	TRBJ1-5	TGTGCCAGCAGTCCAGGACAGGGGAACAATCAGCCCCAGCATTTT	CASSPGQGNNQPQHF
TRBV19	.	.	TRBJ1-5	TGTGCCAGTAGTCCTCACACAGAACGTCAGCCCCAGCATTTT	CASSPHTERQPQHF
TRBV21-1	.	.	TRBJ1-5	TGTGCCAGCAGGGGCCCCCAGCATTTT	CASRGPQHF
TRBV20-1	TRBD1	.	TRBJ1-2	TGCAGTGCTATACAGGGGGCAGGATATGGCTACACCTTC	CSAIQGAGYGYTF
TRBV10-2	.	.	TRBJ1-2	TGCGCCAGCAGTGTTCTAACGGAGGGGGGCTATGGCTACACCTTC	CASSVLTEGGYGYTF
TRBV6-2/TRBV6-3	.	.	TRBJ1-1	TGTGCCAGCAGTGCAGGTCGGAACACTGAAGCTTTCTTT	CASSAGRNTEAFF
TRBV10-1	.	.	TRBJ2-7	TGCGCCAGCAGTGAGTCACAGAGAAACGAGCAGTACTTC	CASSESQRNEQYF
TRBV7-9	.	few	TRBJ1-1	TGTGCCAGCAGCCACCCAGGGGCGCGGAACACTGAAGCTTTCTTT	CASSHPGARNTEAFF
TRBV7-2	.	.	TRBJ1-5	TGTGCCAGCAGCTTAGACAGGGCCTCCCAGCCCCAGCATTTT	CASSLDRASQPQHF
TRBV7-8	TRBD1	few	TRBJ2-7	TGTGCCAGCAGCTTAGCACAGGGGTTCGAGCAGTACTTC	CASSLAQGFEQYF
TRBV7-9	TRBD1	.	TRBJ1-1	TGTGCCAGCAGCCCTATCGGACAGGAGCAGACTGAAGCTTTCTTT	CASSPIGQEQTEAFF
TRBV5-1	TRBD2	.	TRBJ2-3	TGCGCCAGCAGCGGGACTAGCGGGGGTTTCACAGATACGCAGTATTTT	CASSGTSGGFTDTQYF
TRBV6-5	.	.	TRBJ1-3	TGTGCCAGCAGATCCTCGACAGGATTTAGCTCTGGAAACACCATATATTTT	CASRSSTGFSSGNTIYF
TRBV7-2	.	.	TRBJ2-7	TGTGCCAGCAGCTTGACCGCCGGCCTCGGTGAGCAGTACTTC	CASSLTAGLGEQYF
TRBV18	TRBD1	.	TRBJ2-3	TGTGCCAGCTCACCAAGAACAGGGGCAGTCGGGGTTACGCAGTATTTT	CASSPRTGAVGVTQYF
TRBV30	.	.	TRBJ1-2	TGTGCCTGGAAGAGGGACCGTTCCTCTAACTATGGCTACACCTTC	CAWKRDRSSNYGYTF
TRBV11-2	.	.	TRBJ1-6	TGTGCCAGCAGCTTTACTGGGGACCGGGATTCACCCCTCCACTTT	CASSFTGDRDSPLHF
TRBV7-2	TRBD1	.	TRBJ1-2	TGTGCCAGCAGCCCCCGTCCCGGGACAGGGAACGGCTACACCTTC	CASSPRPGTGNGYTF
TRBV24-1	.	.	TRBJ2-3	TGTACCACCAGTGATTGGGCAGGGGACGGCACAGATACGCAGTATTTT	CTTSDWAGDGTDTQYF
TRBV2	TRBD2	once	TRBJ2-2	TGTGCCAACCACTCTTTTATAGCGGGAGATCACGGGGAGCTGTTTTTT	CANHSFIAGDHGELFF
TRBV20-1	.	.	TRBJ2-7	TGCAGTGCCAGGCCCCGCAGAGGGCAGGGAGACGAGCAGTACTTC	CSARPRRGQGDEQYF
TRBV7-6	TRBD1	few	TRBJ2-2	TGTGCCAGCCGTTCCTTGACAGGGACCGGGGAGCTGTTTTTT	CASRSLTGTGELFF
TRBV5-4	.	few	TRBJ2-5	TGTGCAACTCATTCATTCGTCGAAAAGACCCAGTACTTC	CATHSFVEKTQYF
TRBV11-3	TRBD1	.	TRBJ2-2	TGTGCCAGCAGCCTAACAGGGGGCGAAACCGGGGAGCTGTTTTTT	CASSLTGGETGELFF
TRBV6-1	.	.	TRBJ1-4	TGTGCCAGCTGGCGAGGGACGACTAATGAAAAACTGTTTTTT	CASWRGTTNEKLFF
TRBV20-1	.	.	TRBJ1-2	TGCAGTGCTAGGGGGGTTAAGGGTGGCTACACCTTC	CSARGVKGGYTF
TRBV6-5	.	few	TRBJ1-2	TGTGCCAGCAGTTACTCCCATTTCGCGACCGCCCAGTCGATTAAAGGCTACACCTTC	CASSYSHFATAQSIKGYTF
TRBV7-9	TRBD1	.	TRBJ2-1	TGTGCCAGCAGCTCCGGGACAGGGGTGTCCGATGAGCAGTTCTTC	CASSSGTGVSDEQFF
TRBV7-9	TRBD1	.	TRBJ1-2	TGTGCCAGCAGCTTAGGACAGGGACTTTACTTC	CASSLGQGLYF